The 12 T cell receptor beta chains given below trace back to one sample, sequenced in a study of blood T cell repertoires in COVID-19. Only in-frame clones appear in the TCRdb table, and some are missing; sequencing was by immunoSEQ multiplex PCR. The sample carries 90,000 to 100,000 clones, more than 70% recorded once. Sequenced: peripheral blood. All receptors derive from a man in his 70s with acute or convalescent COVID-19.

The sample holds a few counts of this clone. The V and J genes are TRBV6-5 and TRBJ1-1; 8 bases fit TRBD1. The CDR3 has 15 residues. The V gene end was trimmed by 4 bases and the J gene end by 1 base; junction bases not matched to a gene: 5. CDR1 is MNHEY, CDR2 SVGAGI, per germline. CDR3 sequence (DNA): TGTGCCAGCAGTTCGCCGACAGGGGAGAACACTGAAGCTTTCTTT. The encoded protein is CASSSPTGENTEAFF.

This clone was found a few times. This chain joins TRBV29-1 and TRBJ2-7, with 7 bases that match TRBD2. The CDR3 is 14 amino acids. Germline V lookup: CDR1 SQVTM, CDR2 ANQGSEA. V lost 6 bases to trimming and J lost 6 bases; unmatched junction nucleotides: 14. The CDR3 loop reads CSVVGGLAGPEQYF. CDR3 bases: TGCAGCGTGGTGGGAGGGCTAGCCGGTCCCGAGCAGTACTTC.

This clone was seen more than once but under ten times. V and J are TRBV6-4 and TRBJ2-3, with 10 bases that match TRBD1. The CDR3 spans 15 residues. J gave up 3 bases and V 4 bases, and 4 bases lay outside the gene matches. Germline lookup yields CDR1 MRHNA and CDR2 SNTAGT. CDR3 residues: CASSAGQGETDTQYF. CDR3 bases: TGTGCCAGCAGTGCCGGACAGGGGGAGACAGATACGCAGTATTTT.

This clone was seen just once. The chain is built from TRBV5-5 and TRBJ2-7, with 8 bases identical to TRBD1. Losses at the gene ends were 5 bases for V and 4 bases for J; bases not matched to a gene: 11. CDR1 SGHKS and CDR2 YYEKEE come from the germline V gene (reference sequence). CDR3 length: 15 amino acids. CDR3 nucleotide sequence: TGTGCCAGCAGTTGGCAAGACAGGGGCGTATACGAGCAGTACTTC. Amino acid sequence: CASSWQDRGVYEQYF.

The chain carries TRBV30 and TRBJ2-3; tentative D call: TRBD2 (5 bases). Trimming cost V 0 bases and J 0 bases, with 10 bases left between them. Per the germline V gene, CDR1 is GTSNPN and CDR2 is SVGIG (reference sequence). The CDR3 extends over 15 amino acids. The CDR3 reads CAWSVEGSSTDTQYF. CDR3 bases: TGTGCCTGGAGTGTAGAGGGTTCTAGCACAGATACGCAGTATTTT.

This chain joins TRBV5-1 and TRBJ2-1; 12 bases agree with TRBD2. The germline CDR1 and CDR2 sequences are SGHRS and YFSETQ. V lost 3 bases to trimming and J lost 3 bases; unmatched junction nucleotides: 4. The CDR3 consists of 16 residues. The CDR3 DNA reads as TGCGCCAGCAGCTGGGGACTAGCGGGTTACTACAATGAGCAGTTCTTC. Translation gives CASSWGLAGYYNEQFF. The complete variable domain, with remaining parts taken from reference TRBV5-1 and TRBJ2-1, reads KAGVTQTPRYLIKTRGQQVTLSCSPISGHRSVSWYQQTPGQGLQFLFEYFSETQRNKGNFPGRFSGRQFSNSRSEMNVSTLELGDSALYLCASSWGLAGYYNEQFFGPGTRLTVL.

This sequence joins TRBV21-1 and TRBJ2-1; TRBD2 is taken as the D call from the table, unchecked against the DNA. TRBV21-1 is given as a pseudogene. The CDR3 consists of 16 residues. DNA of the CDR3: TGTGCCAGCAGCAAAAAGCGACTAGCGGGAAATAATGAGCAGTTCTTC. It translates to CASSKKRLAGNNEQFF.

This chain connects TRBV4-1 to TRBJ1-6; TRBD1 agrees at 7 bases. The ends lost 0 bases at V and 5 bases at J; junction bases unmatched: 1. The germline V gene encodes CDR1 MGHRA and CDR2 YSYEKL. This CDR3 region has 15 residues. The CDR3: CASSQDGQDNSPLHF. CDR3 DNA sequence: TGCGCCAGCAGCCAAGACGGACAGGATAATTCACCCCTCCACTTT.

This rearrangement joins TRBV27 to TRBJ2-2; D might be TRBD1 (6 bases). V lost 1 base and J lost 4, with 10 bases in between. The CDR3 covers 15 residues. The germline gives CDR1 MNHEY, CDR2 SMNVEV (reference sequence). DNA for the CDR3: TGTGCCAGCAGTTTATATCCAGGGGCCACCGGGGAGCTGTTTTTT. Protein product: CASSLYPGATGELFF.

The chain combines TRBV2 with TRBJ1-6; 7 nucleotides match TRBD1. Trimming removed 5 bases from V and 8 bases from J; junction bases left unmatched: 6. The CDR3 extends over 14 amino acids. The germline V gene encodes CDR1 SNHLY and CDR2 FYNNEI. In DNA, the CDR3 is TGTGCCAGCAGTTCGACAGGGTTAGATTCACCCCTCCACTTT. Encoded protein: CASSSTGLDSPLHF.

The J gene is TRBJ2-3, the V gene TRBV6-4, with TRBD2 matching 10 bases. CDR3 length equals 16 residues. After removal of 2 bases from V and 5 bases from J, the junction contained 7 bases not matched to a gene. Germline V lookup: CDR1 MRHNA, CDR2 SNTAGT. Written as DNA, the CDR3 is TGTGCCAGCAGTGACCCTAGCGGGAGAGTTAGAGATACGCAGTATTTT. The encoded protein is CASSDPSGRVRDTQYF.

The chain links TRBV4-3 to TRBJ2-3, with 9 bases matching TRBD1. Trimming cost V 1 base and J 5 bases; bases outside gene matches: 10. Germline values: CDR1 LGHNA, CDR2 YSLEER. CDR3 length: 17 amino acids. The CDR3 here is CASSQVGGQGRRDTQYF. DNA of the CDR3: TGCGCCAGCAGCCAAGTCGGAGGACAGGGGAGACGAGATACGCAGTATTTT.